This T cell receptor (beta chain) was observed in a study of blood T cell repertoires in COVID-19 (dated by TCRdb to 2018 to 2021). The study in broad terms: Samples from collaborators originated in the United States, Italy and Spain and spanned both the acute and convalescent phases of COVID-19. The prospective study material was composed of cDNA or gDNA derived from T cells, B-cell-depleted T cells, or PBMCs. Subjects who had been exposed to COVID-19, were actively infected with it, or had recovered from it provided the deeply sampled blood TCRbeta repertoires that made up the dataset. The repertoires were released in a freely available public database intended as a resource for research on the immune response to SARS-CoV-2. The samples were drawn from the first 160 participants of the ongoing ImmuneRACE study and from under 1,500 subjects provided by 6 global collaborators. Sample metadata almost always included a de-identified subject ID, COVID-19 status, age in years and sex. Where available, HLA class I and class II types were taken from metadata supplied by the sample provider and were not determined by assay-based typing. Overall results and qualifications from the work: The amount of clinical and demographic metadata varied by source and participant and was provided uncurated.

V is cut back by 4 bases and J by 9 bases, with 10 bases in the junction unmatched. The CDR3 contains 15 residues, cysteine and phenylalanine counted. The read is trimmed to its CDR3 DNA, 45 bases read in frame from base 1. For CDR1 and CDR2, the germline V gene lists SGHDN and FVKESK. The immunoSEQ Assay, a bias-controlled multiplex PCR, was used to amplify TCRbeta CDR3 regions from genomic DNA. The paper's processing steps were these. Within the assay, amplification of reference gene primers was used to estimate how many nucleated cells each sample contained. Sequence reads were collapsed and filtered to measure the absolute abundance of every unique TCRbeta CDR3 rearrangement. For each sample, productive Simpson clonality was calculated as the square root of Simpson's diversity index across productive rearrangements. TCRdb obtained this table from immuneACCESS and retained in-frame rearrangements with V and J assigned. These tables miss some clones; where compared with another copy, unresolved V genes account for less than half of the shortfall, and the remainder is unexplained. D and trimming come from the DNA, and the V and J calls and clone size come from that table. For this sample the table gives under 300,000 clones, of which approximately 79% were detected only once. Of the sample, 4% to 4.5% is held by the ten largest clones.

Whole blood was collected in K2EDTA tubes by collaborating institutions according to the institutions' own protocols. For TCRbeta analysis, collaborators shipped samples in one of three forms: frozen whole blood, isolated PBMCs, or DNA extracted from either of those sample types. A word on this clone: Its antigen specificity is not known. No per-base quality is available; no much larger clone lies one base away.

The sequencing input was peripheral blood. The sequence was obtained from a woman in her thirties or forties with active or convalescent COVID-19. Here the chain combines TRBV14 and TRBJ2-1, with 9 bases in between that match TRBD1. The nucleotide sequence is given as TGTGCCAGCAGCCTCAGGACAGGGGTACCTGGTGAGCAGTTCTTC. It translates to CASSLRTGVPGEQFF.